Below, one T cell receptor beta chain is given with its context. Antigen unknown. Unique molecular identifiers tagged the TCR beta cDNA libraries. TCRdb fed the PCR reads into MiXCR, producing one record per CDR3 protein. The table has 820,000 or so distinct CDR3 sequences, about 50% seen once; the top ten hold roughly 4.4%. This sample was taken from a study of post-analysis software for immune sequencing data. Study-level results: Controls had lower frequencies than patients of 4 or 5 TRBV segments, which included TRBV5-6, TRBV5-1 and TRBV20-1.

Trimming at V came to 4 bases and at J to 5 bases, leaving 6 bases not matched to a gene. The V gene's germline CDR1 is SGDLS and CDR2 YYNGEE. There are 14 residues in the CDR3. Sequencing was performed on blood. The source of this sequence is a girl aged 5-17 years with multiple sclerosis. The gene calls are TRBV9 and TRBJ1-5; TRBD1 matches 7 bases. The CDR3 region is CASSIDDRDQPQHF. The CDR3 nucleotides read TGTGCCAGCAGCATAGACGACAGGGATCAGCCCCAGCATTTT.